The clone carrying this T cell receptor beta chain has only a few counts. Its cognate antigen is unknown. These data belong to a study of regulatory T cells in long-lasting Graves disease. Study-level results: TRBV28 was favored in persistent disease, as were TRBJ1-2 and TRBJ2-5.

Per germline, CDR1 DFQATT and CDR2 SNEGSKA (reference sequence). This CDR3 contains 16 residues. V was pared by 2 bases and J by 0 bases, with 14 bases between. The TCR beta library used iRepertoire HTBI primers with Arm-PCR amplification of CDR3. Via MiXCR, TCRdb re-called the multiplex PCR reads, giving one row per CDR3 protein. The repertoire has roughly 490,000 distinct CDR3 sequences, 22% of them found once; the top ten carry about 12%. As for time point: persistent/refractory GD, antithyroid drugs over 5 years with positive TRAb. Making the TCR library involved RNA that had been extracted from PBMCs.

The rearrangement joins TRBV20-1 to TRBJ1-5; tentative D call: TRBD1 (6 bases). The sequences come from peripheral blood mononuclear cells (PBMCs), collected when the disease was refractory, from a patient treated with antithyroid drugs. This clonotype was sampled from a female donor with Graves disease. The DNA of the CDR3 is TGCAGTGCTAGACCTTCTTGGACAGTTAGCAATCAGCCCCAGCATTTT. Its translation is CSARPSWTVSNQPQHF.